This T cell receptor (beta chain) is drawn from a study of T cell responses to AZD1222 COVID-19 vaccine. This CDR3 has 17 amino acids. V lost 0 bases, J lost 0 bases, and 16 bases lay in between. Germline V lookup: CDR1 SGHRS, CDR2 YFSETQ. Sequenced by immunoSEQ multiplex PCR; TCRdb stores in-frame clones only, minus some. The table records 120,000 to 150,000 clones, under 95% of them present only once. Sample: peripheral blood, taken 28 days after the second dose of the MenACWY control vaccine. V usage is TRBV5-1 and J usage is TRBJ2-7, with D hard to call. The clonotype was recovered from an adult who received the MenACWY meningococcal vaccine as a control. This CDR3 is CASSLEGPASNSYEQYF. The DNA for the CDR3 is TGCGCCAGCAGCTTGGAAGGACCCGCAAGCAACTCCTACGAGCAGTACTTC.